This is a list of T cell receptor beta chains from one sample in a study of blood T cells in healthy people across ages. TCRdb re-called the 5' RACE reads through MiXCR, storing one row per CDR3 protein. The table has around 870,000 distinct CDR3 sequences, 29% seen once. The specimen was blood. The receptors stem from a woman older than 75 in good health. Each CDR3 is given with its conserved first and last residue. A D gene is named only where the DNA matches it firmly. A clone size is listed for some rows: how often the clone was seen (once, few, many), or a class if it is expanded.

V	D	J	size	DNA	CDR3
TRBV3-1	-	TRBJ2-1	-	TGTGCCAGCAGCCAAGAAGGCTTAGCCAAAAACATTCAGTTCTTC	CASSQEGLAKNIQFF
TRBV9	-	TRBJ2-5	many	TGTGCCAGCAGCGCGTCGAACCAAGAGACCCAGTACTTC	CASSASNQETQYF
TRBV4-1	TRBD1	TRBJ2-5	-	TGCGCCAGCAGCCAAGCTACAGGGGTGCAAGAGACCCAGTACTTC	CASSQATGVQETQYF
TRBV18	TRBD1	TRBJ1-2	-	TGTGCCAGCTCACCAGGGACAGGGCTTTCAGAAGTACATGGCTACACCTTC	CASSPGTGLSEVHGYTF
TRBV20-1	-	TRBJ1-5	many	TGCAGTGCTAGCTACAGGGCGGACGTACAGCCCCAGCATTTT	CSASYRADVQPQHF
TRBV7-2	TRBD1	TRBJ1-2	few	TGTGCCAGCAGCTTTGTGCGGGGGACAGGGCCTAACTATGGCTACACCTTC	CASSFVRGTGPNYGYTF
TRBV6-5	-	TRBJ2-7	-	TGTGCCAGCAGCGAGCCGTGGGGCGGGGAGTACTTC	CASSEPWGGEYF
TRBV13	TRBD1	TRBJ2-3	once	TGTGCCAGCAGCAAGCGAAGGACAGGGGGCCCGACAGATACGCAGTATTTT	CASSKRRTGGPTDTQYF
TRBV20-1	-	TRBJ2-1	-	TGCAGTGCTAGTCGTCCCGTTTACAATGAGCAGTTCTTC	CSASRPVYNEQFF
TRBV6-5	-	TRBJ2-1	many	TGTGCCAGCAGCGTTACGGACGCCACGTCTTACAATGAGCAGTTCTTC	CASSVTDATSYNEQFF
TRBV11-3	-	TRBJ2-2	few	TGTGCCAGCAGCTCGGGTAAACTCAACACCGGGGAGCTGTTTTTT	CASSSGKLNTGELFF
TRBV3-1	-	TRBJ1-2	many	TGTGCCAGCAGCAAATCTAATTTCTACTATGGCTACACCTTC	CASSKSNFYYGYTF
TRBV7-9	TRBD1	TRBJ1-5	few	TGTGCCAGCAGCGTGGGACAGGAGAATCAGCCCCAGCATTTT	CASSVGQENQPQHF
TRBV5-1	-	TRBJ2-1	many	TGCGCCAGCAGCTCTACTAGCATGGGTGAGCAGTTCTTC	CASSSTSMGEQFF
TRBV3-1	-	TRBJ1-1	-	TGTGCCAGCAGCCAAGGGATAGGGGAGACTGAAGCTTTCTTT	CASSQGIGETEAFF
TRBV6-2/TRBV6-3	TRBD1	TRBJ2-7	many	TGTGCCAGCAGCCCATTCCAGGGGGCCTACGAGCAGTACTTC	CASSPFQGAYEQYF
TRBV21-1	-	TRBJ1-5	-	TGTGCCAGCAGCAAAAGGACAGCGAATCAGCCCCAGCATTTT	CASSKRTANQPQHF
TRBV7-2	-	TRBJ1-2	many	TGTGCCATCTACCCCTTCGGAAACTATGGCTACACCTTC	CAIYPFGNYGYTF
TRBV3-1	TRBD2	TRBJ2-5	-	TGTGCCAGCAGCCTCCCCACGGGACTAGCAGGGGGGAATGAGCAGTACTTC	CASSLPTGLAGGNEQYF
TRBV5-1	-	TRBJ2-5	-	TGCGCCAGCAGCCCACCTAGCGATGCAGAGACCCAGTACTTC	CASSPPSDAETQYF
TRBV5-1	-	TRBJ2-1	many	TGCGCCAGCAGCTTAGAAGTGGCGTCGCTGAGTTACAATGAGCAGTTCTTC	CASSLEVASLSYNEQFF
TRBV6-8	TRBD1	TRBJ1-1	-	TGTGCCAGCGGCCGTCCCGGGACAGGGGTGGTCACTGAAGCTTTCTTT	CASGRPGTGVVTEAFF
TRBV12-2	-	TRBJ2-7	-	TGTGCAAGTCGACTTGGGCTAGCAACTACCTACGAGCAGTACTTC	CASRLGLATTYEQYF
TRBV29-1	TRBD2	TRBJ2-3	few	TGCAGCGCTCCTAGCGGGGGGGCCACAGATACGCGGTATTTT	CSAPSGGATDTRYF
TRBV30	-	TRBJ2-7	-	TGTGCCTGGAGTGTATCCCTGACAGTCTCCTACGAGCAGTACTTC	CAWSVSLTVSYEQYF
TRBV2	-	TRBJ1-5	many	TGTGCCAGCAGTACTAAACTACAGGGTATCAATCAGCCCCAGCATTTT	CASSTKLQGINQPQHF
TRBV11-2	TRBD2	TRBJ2-5	many	TGTGCCAGCAGCTTAGGGCTAGCGGGCCAAGAGACCCAGTACTTC	CASSLGLAGQETQYF
TRBV24-1	TRBD2	TRBJ2-3	-	TGTGCCACCAGTGATCCGACTAGCGCAGATACGCAGTATTTT	CATSDPTSADTQYF
TRBV14	-	TRBJ1-1	-	TGTGCCAGCAGCTTTTACAGGACGAGGGACACTGAAGCTTTCTTT	CASSFYRTRDTEAFF
TRBV7-9	-	TRBJ2-1	-	TGTGCCAGCAGTTCGTTGGGACTTTCCTCCTACAATGAGCAGTTCTTC	CASSSLGLSSYNEQFF
TRBV19	TRBD1	TRBJ2-1	-	TGTGCCAGTAGTACAACCGGGACAGGGGGCGATGAGCAGTTCTTC	CASSTTGTGGDEQFF
TRBV2	-	TRBJ1-1	-	TGTGCCAGCAGTGGATCCCTCAGGAGACTGAACACTGAAGCTTTCTTT	CASSGSLRRLNTEAFF
TRBV15	-	TRBJ2-5	many	TGTGCCACCAGCAGAGATCACGCGGGGTGGGAGACCCAGTACTTC	CATSRDHAGWETQYF
TRBV12-3/TRBV12-4	-	TRBJ2-3	-	TGTGCCAGCAGTTTAGGCTCGACCAAAACAGATACGCAGTATTTT	CASSLGSTKTDTQYF
TRBV11-2	TRBD1	TRBJ2-1	many	TGTGCCAGCAGCTCTCGGACAGGGGGTTTCGATGAGCAGTTCTTC	CASSSRTGGFDEQFF
TRBV6-2/TRBV6-3	TRBD1	TRBJ2-7	many	TGTGCCAGCAGATTCCTGGGGACAGGAATATACGAGCAGTACTTC	CASRFLGTGIYEQYF
TRBV20-1	-	TRBJ1-1	-	TGCAGTGCCAGTTTCCACACTGAAGCTTTCTTT	CSASFHTEAFF
TRBV18	TRBD1	TRBJ1-1	few	TGTGCCAGCTCCCACGGGGGACAGGGGGCTACTGAAGCTTTCTTT	CASSHGGQGATEAFF
TRBV27	-	TRBJ1-2	-	TGTGCCAGCAGTTTACAGGGAAATAACGATGGCTACACCTTC	CASSLQGNNDGYTF
TRBV28	TRBD1	TRBJ1-2	-	TGTGCCAGCAGTCCACCGGGACAGGGATTAGATGGCTACACCTTC	CASSPPGQGLDGYTF
TRBV7-9	-	TRBJ2-1	-	TGTGCCAGCAGCTTAACGAGGGGCCAATGGAATGAGCAGTTCTTC	CASSLTRGQWNEQFF
TRBV3-1	-	TRBJ1-1	few	TGTGCCAGCAGCCAGGTCGGTAGATCGGCTTTCTTT	CASSQVGRSAFF
TRBV20-1	TRBD2	TRBJ2-1	-	TGCAGTGCTGCCTCCGGGACTAGCGGACCCAATGAGCAGGTCTTC	CSAASGTSGPNEQVF
TRBV4-3	-	TRBJ2-2	few	TGCGCCAGCGGGATAAACACCGGGGAGCTGTTTTTT	CASGINTGELFF
TRBV7-2	TRBD2	TRBJ2-1	-	TGTGCCAGCAGCTTTCCCCGGGGGGGAGGGAACAATGAGCAGTTCTTC	CASSFPRGGGNNEQFF
TRBV9	-	TRBJ2-7	once	TGTGCCAGCAGCCATTCTACAGGGATGGCCGAGCAGTACTTC	CASSHSTGMAEQYF
TRBV9	-	TRBJ1-4	-	TGTGCCAGCAGCGTAGTTTCAGGGGTTGATGGTGAAAAACTGTTTTTT	CASSVVSGVDGEKLFF
TRBV28	-	TRBJ2-3	many	TGTGCCAGCAGTTTGGGCCAGTCTTACACAGATACGCAGTATTTT	CASSLGQSYTDTQYF
TRBV12-3/TRBV12-4	TRBD2	TRBJ2-3	-	TGTGCCAGCAGCGGCCAACTAGCGGGGGGCACAGATATGCAGTATTTT	CASSGQLAGGTDMQYF
TRBV6-5	-	TRBJ2-7	many	TGTGCCAGCAGTTACTCGATCGCAGGGTTAGGGGAGCAGTACTTC	CASSYSIAGLGEQYF
TRBV5-5	TRBD1	TRBJ1-6	-	TGTGCCAGCAGCGCGAATAGTCCTGGGACAGTACAATATAATTCACCCCTCCACTTT	CASSANSPGTVQYNSPLHF